The next 13 T cell receptor beta chains were all read from a single sample in a study of T cell changes during pregnancy in multiple sclerosis. The repertoire was sequenced with immunoSEQ multiplex PCR; TCRdb's copy has only in-frame clones and lacks some. The data hold some 44,000 clones, with roughly 90% observed a single time. The sequencing here drew on CD4+ T cells from peripheral blood mononuclear cells, taken before pregnancy. These receptors were taken from a female donor with multiple sclerosis, enrolled in a pregnancy study.

The chain is built from TRBV7-3 and TRBJ2-1; a weak D match, TRBD2 (5 bases). Trimming took off 5 bases at V and 0 bases at J, with 11 bases between the two ends. The germline gives CDR1 SGHTA, CDR2 FQGTGA. The CDR3 covers 15 residues. The DNA of the CDR3 is TGTGCCAGCAGCCTGGACTTCCACTCCTACAATGAGCAGTTCTTC. Translated: CASSLDFHSYNEQFF.

The chain is built from TRBV2 and TRBJ2-5; tentatively, D is TRBD1 (7 bases). Germline CDR1 is SNHLY and CDR2 is FYNNEI. V dropped 2 bases and J dropped 4 bases, with 11 bases sitting between them. The CDR3 is made up of 14 amino acids. In nucleotides, the CDR3 is TGTGCCAGCAGTGAATCCAGGGGGGTAGAGACCCAGTACTTC. Translation: CASSESRGVETQYF. The full variable domain, rest sourced from reference TRBV2 and TRBJ2-5, is EPEVTQTPSHQVTQMGQEVILRCVPISNHLYFYWYRQILGQKVEFLVSFYNNEISEKSEIFDDQFSVERPDGSNFTLKIRSTKLEDSAMYFCASSESRGVETQYFGPGTRLLVL.

This chain uses TRBV4-3 with TRBJ1-6; TRBD1 aligns across 8 bases. Germline loops: CDR1 LGHNA, CDR2 YSLEER. The V segment lost 1 base and the J segment 10 bases; nucleotides outside the gene matches: 6. This CDR3 has 15 residues. Here the CDR3 DNA reads TGCGCCAGCAGCCAAGCGGACAGGGTAGGGTCACCCCTCCACTTT. It yields the protein CASSQADRVGSPLHF.

This clone was counted a single time. The chain is built from TRBV29-1 and TRBJ2-7; D may be TRBD2 (5 bases). The CDR3 loop spans 13 amino acids. The ends were cut back, 4 bases at V and 6 bases at J, with 16 bases in the middle. Germline CDR1 is SQVTM and CDR2 is ANQGSEA. CDR3: CSVGPEGFGEQYF. CDR3 DNA sequence: TGCAGCGTTGGCCCAGAGGGTTTTGGCGAGCAGTACTTC.

This chain joins TRBV6-6 and TRBJ2-5; D is unresolved. Per the germline V gene, CDR1 is MNHNY and CDR2 is SVGAGI (reference sequence). Trimming shortened V by 6 bases and J by 5 bases, and 13 bases separated the two germline ends. The CDR3 has 13 amino acids. The CDR3, as DNA: TGTGCCAGCAGCAACGGTCCCGGGGAGACCCAGTACTTC. Protein product: CASSNGPGETQYF.

The rearrangement uses TRBV18 and TRBJ2-3, with D unresolved. The CDR3 has 14 amino acids. CDR1 and CDR2 from the germline V gene are KGHSH and LQKENI. V was shortened by 0 bases and J by 3 bases, with 7 bases between the two germline ends. The CDR3 coding sequence is TGTGCCAGCTCACCACCTCGAGTGACAGATACGCAGTATTTT. It translates to CASSPPRVTDTQYF.

The V call is TRBV6-5, the J call TRBJ1-2, with 9 bases identical to TRBD1. From germline, CDR1 is MNHEY and CDR2 SVGAGI. The CDR3 length is 14 residues. The junction had 7 bases not matched to a gene; V was cut back by 5 bases and J by 6 bases. The CDR3 region is CASSLGQGWDGYTF. The CDR3, as DNA: TGTGCCAGCAGTCTCGGACAGGGGTGGGATGGCTACACCTTC.

This rearrangement joins TRBV5-1 to TRBJ2-1, with 11 bases aligning to TRBD2. CDR1 and CDR2 from the germline V gene are SGHRS and YFSETQ. The trim removed 4 bases at V and 6 bases at J, leaving 9 bases unmatched. The CDR3 extends over 16 amino acids. The CDR3 is CASSLTLAGGGNEQFF. In DNA form, the CDR3 reads TGCGCCAGCAGCCTTACATTAGCGGGAGGGGGCAATGAGCAGTTCTTC.

The chain carries TRBV5-8 and TRBJ2-5; 7 bases line up with TRBD2. The V gene end was trimmed by 1 base and the J gene end by 5 bases; junction bases not matched to a gene: 8. CDR1 and CDR2 from the germline V gene are SGHTS and YDEGEE. This CDR3 contains 15 residues. CDR3 region: CASSLPGLVGETQYF. Written as DNA, the CDR3 is TGTGCCAGCAGCTTGCCCGGACTAGTCGGCGAGACCCAGTACTTC.

The V and J genes are TRBV9 and TRBJ2-1, with 8 positions matching TRBD1. Germline V CDR1 and CDR2: SGDLS, YYNGEE. The CDR3 loop spans 18 amino acids. The junction had 15 bases not matched to a gene; V was cut back by 0 bases and J by 7 bases. The CDR3 spells CASSVGPLGQGARNEQFF. The CDR3 region has the DNA TGTGCCAGCAGCGTAGGCCCCCTCGGGCAGGGGGCGCGTAATGAGCAGTTCTTC.

The CDR3 protein is CASRATGRENSPLHF. The CDR3 DNA is TGTGCCAGCAGAGCTACAGGGCGTGAAAATTCACCCCTCCACTTT. The V and J genes are TRBV9 and TRBJ1-6, with a tentative D call TRBD1 (6 bases). The germline V gene has CDR1 SGDLS and CDR2 YYNGEE. V lost 5 bases, J lost 7 bases, and 16 bases lay in between. The CDR3 consists of 15 residues.

The V gene is TRBV23-1, the J gene TRBJ2-5; D is undetermined. TRBV23-1 is filed as an ORF, its function uncertain. There are 18 residues in the CDR3. V lost 2 bases and J 4 bases, leaving 23 bases between the germline ends. CDR3 nucleotide sequence: TGCGCCAGCAGTCAACGACGTTGTTATTCGGGTCTCGGAGAGACCCAGTACTTC. Translated: CASSQRRCYSGLGETQYF.

This chain links TRBV11-2 with TRBJ2-7; 8 bases are a match to TRBD1. In germline, CDR1 is SGHAT, CDR2 FQNNGV. Trimming removed 3 bases from V and 4 bases from J; junction bases left unmatched: 11. The CDR3 has 16 residues. This CDR3 reads CASSFTIGQGSYEQYF. The CDR3 coding sequence is TGTGCCAGCAGCTTTACCATCGGACAGGGCTCTTACGAGCAGTACTTC.